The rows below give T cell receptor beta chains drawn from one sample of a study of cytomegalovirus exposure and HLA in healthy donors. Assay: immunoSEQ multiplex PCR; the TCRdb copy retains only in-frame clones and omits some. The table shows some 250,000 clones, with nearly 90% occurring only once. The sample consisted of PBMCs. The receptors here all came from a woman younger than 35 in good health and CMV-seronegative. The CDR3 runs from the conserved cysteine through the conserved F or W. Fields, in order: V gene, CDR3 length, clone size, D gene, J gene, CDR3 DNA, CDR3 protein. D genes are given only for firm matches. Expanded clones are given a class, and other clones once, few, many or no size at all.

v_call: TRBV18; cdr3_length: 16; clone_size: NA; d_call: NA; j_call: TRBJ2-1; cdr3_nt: TGTGCCAGCTCACCAAATCGGCACAGCTCCTACAATGAGCAGTTCTTC; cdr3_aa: CASSPNRHSSYNEQFF
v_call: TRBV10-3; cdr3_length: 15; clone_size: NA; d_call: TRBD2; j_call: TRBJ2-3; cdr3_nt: TGTGCCATCAGGCGGGGGGGGCCCGGCACAGATACGCAGTATTTT; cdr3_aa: CAIRRGGPGTDTQYF
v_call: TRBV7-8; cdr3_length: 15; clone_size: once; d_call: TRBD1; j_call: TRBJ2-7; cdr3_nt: TGTGCCAGCAGCTCCTTCGAGACAGGGGGCTACGAGCAGTACTTC; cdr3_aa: CASSSFETGGYEQYF
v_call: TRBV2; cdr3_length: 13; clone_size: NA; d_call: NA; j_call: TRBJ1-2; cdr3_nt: TGTGCCAGCAGTGTGACAGAAGGCGCCGGCTACACCTTC; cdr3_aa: CASSVTEGAGYTF
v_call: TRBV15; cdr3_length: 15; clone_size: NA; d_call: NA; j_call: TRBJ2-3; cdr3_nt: TGTGCCACCAGCACTGAGCGGCCCGCCACAGATACGCAGTATTTT; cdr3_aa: CATSTERPATDTQYF
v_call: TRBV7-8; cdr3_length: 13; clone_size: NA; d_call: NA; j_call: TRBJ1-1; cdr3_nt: TGTGCCAGCAGTTACACCATGAACACTGAAGCTTTCTTT; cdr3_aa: CASSYTMNTEAFF
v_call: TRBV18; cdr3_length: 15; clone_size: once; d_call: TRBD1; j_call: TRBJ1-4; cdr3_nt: TGTGCCAGCTCACCGCCGGGACAGGGCGTTGAAAAACTGTTTTTT; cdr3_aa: CASSPPGQGVEKLFF
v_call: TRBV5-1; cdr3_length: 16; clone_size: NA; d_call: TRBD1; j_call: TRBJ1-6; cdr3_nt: TGCGCCAGCAGCTTGGATTTCTTACAGGGGGGGTCACCCCTCCACTTT; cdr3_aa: CASSLDFLQGGSPLHF
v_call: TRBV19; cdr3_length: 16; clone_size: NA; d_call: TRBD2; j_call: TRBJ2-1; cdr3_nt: TGTGTCAGTAGTATCGGGCGGGGGACGCCCTACAATGAGCAGTTCTTC; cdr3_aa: CVSSIGRGTPYNEQFF
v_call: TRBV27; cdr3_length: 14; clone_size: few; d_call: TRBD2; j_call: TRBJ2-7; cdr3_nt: TGTGCCAGCAGTTCTGGACTAGCGGGGCTCGAGCAGTACTTC; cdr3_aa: CASSSGLAGLEQYF
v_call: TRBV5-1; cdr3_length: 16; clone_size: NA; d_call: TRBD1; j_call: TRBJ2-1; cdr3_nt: TGCGCCAGCAGCTCCCGCAACCGGGACAGGGACGATGAGCAGTTCTTC; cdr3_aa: CASSSRNRDRDDEQFF
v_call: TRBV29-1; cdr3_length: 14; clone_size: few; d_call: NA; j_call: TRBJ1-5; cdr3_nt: TGCAGCGTTGTTGTGGGGGACACACATCAGCCCCAGCATTTT; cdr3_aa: CSVVVGDTHQPQHF
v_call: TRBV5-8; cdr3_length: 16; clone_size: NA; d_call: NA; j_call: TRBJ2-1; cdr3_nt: TGTGCCAGCAGCTTTCCCCTATCCAGGGCCTACAATGAGCAGTTCTTC; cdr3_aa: CASSFPLSRAYNEQFF
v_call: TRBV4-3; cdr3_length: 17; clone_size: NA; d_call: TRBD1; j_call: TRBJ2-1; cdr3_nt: TGCGCCAGCAGCCAAGATTTAAGACAGGGGGTCTACAATGAGCAGTTCTTC; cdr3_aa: CASSQDLRQGVYNEQFF
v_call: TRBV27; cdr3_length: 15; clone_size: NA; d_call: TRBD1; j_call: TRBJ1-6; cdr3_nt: TGTGCCAGCAGTTTCACCGGGACAGGGTCCTCACCCCTCCACTTT; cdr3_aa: CASSFTGTGSSPLHF
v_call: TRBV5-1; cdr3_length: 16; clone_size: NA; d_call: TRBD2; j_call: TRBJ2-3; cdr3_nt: TGCGCCAGCAGCTCCTCACTAGCGGGGGGCACAGATACGCAGTATTTT; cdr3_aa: CASSSSLAGGTDTQYF
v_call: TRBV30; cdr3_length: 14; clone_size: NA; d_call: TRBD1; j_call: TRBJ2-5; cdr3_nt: TGTGCCTGCCCCGGGACAGGCGATCAAGAGACCCAGTACTTC; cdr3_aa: CACPGTGDQETQYF
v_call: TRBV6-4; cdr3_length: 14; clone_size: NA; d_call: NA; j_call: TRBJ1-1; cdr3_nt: TGTGCCAGCAGTGCCTGGGGGGTTAGCACTGAAGCTTTCTTT; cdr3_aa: CASSAWGVSTEAFF
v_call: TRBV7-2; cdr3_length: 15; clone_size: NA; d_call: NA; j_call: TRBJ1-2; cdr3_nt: TGTGCCAGCAGCTTACGACAGGAGTTTAACTATGGCTACACCTTC; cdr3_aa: CASSLRQEFNYGYTF
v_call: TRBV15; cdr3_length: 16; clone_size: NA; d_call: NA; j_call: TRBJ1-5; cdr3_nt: TGTGCCACCAGCAGTGACTCGGGACTCAGCAATCAGCCCCAGCATTTT; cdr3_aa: CATSSDSGLSNQPQHF
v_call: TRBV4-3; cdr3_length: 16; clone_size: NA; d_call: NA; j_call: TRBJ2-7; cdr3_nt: TGCGCCAGCAGCCAAGATTGGGGCCTGAGGTCCTACGAGCAGTACTTC; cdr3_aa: CASSQDWGLRSYEQYF
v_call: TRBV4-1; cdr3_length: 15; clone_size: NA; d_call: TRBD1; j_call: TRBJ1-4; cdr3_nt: TGCGCCAGCTCCGGCCAGACAGGGCTTATTGAAAAACTGTTTTTT; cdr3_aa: CASSGQTGLIEKLFF
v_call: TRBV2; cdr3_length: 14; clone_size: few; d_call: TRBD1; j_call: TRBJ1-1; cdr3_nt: TGTGCCAGCAGTGTGACAGGGTTGAACACTGAAGCTTTCTTT; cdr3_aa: CASSVTGLNTEAFF
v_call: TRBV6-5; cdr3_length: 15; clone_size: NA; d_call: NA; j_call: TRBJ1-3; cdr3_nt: TGTGCCAGCACCCGGGGAGGAGGGGAGGGAAACACCATATATTTT; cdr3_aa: CASTRGGGEGNTIYF
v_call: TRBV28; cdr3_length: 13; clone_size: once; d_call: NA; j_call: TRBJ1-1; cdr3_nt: TGTGCCAGCAGTAAGTCAGACTACACTGAAGCTTTCTTT; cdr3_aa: CASSKSDYTEAFF
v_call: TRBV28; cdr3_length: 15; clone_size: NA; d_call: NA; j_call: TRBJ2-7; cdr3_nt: TGTGCCAGCAGGGTCACAGGTGGAAATGCCTACGAGCAGTACTTC; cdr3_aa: CASRVTGGNAYEQYF